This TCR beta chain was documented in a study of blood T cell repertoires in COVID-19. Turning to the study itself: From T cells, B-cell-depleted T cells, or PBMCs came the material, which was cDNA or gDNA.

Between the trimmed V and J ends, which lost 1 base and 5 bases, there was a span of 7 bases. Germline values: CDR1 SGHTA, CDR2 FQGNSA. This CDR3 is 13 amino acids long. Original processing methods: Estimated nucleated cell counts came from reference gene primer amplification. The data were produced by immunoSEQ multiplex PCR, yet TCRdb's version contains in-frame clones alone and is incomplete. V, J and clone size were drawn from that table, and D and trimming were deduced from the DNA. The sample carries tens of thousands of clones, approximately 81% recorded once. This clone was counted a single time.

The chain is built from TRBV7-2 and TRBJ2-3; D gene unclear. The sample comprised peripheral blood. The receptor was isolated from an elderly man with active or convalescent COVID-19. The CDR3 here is CASSLERRDTQYF. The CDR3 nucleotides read TGTGCCAGCAGCTTAGAGAGGAGAGATACGCAGTATTTT. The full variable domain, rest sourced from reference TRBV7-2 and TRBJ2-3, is GAGVSQSPSNKVTEKGKDVELRCDPISGHTALYWYRQSLGQGLEFLIYFQGNSAPDKSGLPSDRFSAERTGGSVSTLTIQRTQQEDSAVYLCASSLERRDTQYFGPGTRLTVL.